The clone carrying this T cell receptor (beta chain) was counted only a few times. This entry comes from a study of human T cells and chemical hapten exposure. In the study overall: Small pooled library volume differences chiefly drove per-sample TCR yield variation.

Time point of the sample: patch test 1, 2 weeks after DPC sensitization. Described treatment: therapeutic diphenylcyclopropenone sensitization with weekly scalp DPC. TCRdb independently ran MiXCR on the RACE reads; one entry per CDR3 protein. The sample gives nearly 350,000 distinct CDR3 sequences, approximately 6.9% of which show up once; around 8.4% is in the top ten. The germline V and J ends were trimmed by 6 bases and 1 base, with 7 bases remaining between them. Per the germline V gene, CDR1 is SNHLY and CDR2 is FYNNEI. CDR3 size: 13 residues. This chain connects TRBV2 to TRBJ1-5; D gene unclear. The sample consisted of whole blood, taken in connection with sensitization to the hapten diphenylcyclopropenone (DPC). This clonotype originated in a woman between 18 and 29 years old with alopecia areata. Some clones in this sample may be carry-over from other donors' samples. The CDR3 is CASSTRSNQPQHF. CDR3 in DNA: TGTGCCAGCAGCACACGCAGCAATCAGCCCCAGCATTTT.